The T cell receptor (beta chain) under discussion was sequenced for a study of T cells expressing NK-cell markers. On the study more broadly: Beta-chain profiling covered CD3+CD56+NKG2C+, CD3+CD56+NKG2C- and CD3+CD56-NKG2C+ sorted subsets.

A remark on this clonotype: Its antigen is not identified.

Study observations and caveats: About six of the donors carried dominant NKG2C+ clonotypes that took up roughly 1.0-7.0% of their CD8+ T cells.

Germline CDR1 reads SEHNR; CDR2 reads FQNEAQ (reference sequence). The CDR3 totals 15 residues. Each CDR3 protein gets one entry in TCRdb, which reprocessed the 5' RACE reads and gives no DNA. This table holds hundreds of thousands of distinct CDR3 sequences. This sequence was found in a woman between 18 and 70 years old in good health. Sample: blood T cells: a sorted CD56 or NKG2C T cell subset, CD4+ or CD8+ T cells, or bulk PBMC T cells (not recorded which). The chain couples TRBV7-9 to TRBJ1-5; the D call from TCRdb, TRBD1, cannot be confirmed without DNA. CDR3: CASSGTGFGNQPQHF.